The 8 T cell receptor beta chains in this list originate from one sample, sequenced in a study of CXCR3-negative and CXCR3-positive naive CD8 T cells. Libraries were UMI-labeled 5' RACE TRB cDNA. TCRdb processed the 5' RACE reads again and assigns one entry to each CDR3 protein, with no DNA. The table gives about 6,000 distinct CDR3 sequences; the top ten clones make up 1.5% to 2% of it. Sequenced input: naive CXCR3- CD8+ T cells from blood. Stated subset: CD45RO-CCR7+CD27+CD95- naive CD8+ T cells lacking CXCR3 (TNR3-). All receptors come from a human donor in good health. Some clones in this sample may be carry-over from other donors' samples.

The CDR3 protein is CASSQPPSTGGDEQYF. The V gene is TRBV23-1, the J gene TRBJ2-7; the D call of TRBD1 rests on TCRdb alone, since no DNA is present to check it. Being an ORF, TRBV23-1 has a function that is uncertain. The CDR3 has 16 residues.

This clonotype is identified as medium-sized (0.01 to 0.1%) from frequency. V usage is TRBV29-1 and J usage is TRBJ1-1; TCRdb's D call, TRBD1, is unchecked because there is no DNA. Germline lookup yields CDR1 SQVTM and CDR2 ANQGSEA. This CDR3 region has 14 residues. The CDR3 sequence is CSVESGQLNTEAFF.

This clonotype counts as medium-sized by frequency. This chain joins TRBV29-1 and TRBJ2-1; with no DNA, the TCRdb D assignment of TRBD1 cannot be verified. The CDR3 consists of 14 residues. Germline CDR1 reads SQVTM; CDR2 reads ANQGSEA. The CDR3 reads CSVEDGQGVNEQFF.

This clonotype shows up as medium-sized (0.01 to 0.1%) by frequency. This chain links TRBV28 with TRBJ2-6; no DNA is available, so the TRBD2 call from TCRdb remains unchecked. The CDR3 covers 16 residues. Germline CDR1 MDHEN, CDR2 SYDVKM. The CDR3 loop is CASSSPRGSGANVLTF. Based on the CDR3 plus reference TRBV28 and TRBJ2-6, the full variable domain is DVKVTQSSRYLVKRTGEKVFLECVQDMDHENMFWYRQDPGLGLRLIYFSYDVKMKEKGDIPEGYSVSREKKERFSLILESASTNQTSMYLCASSSPRGSGANVLTFGAGSRLTVL.

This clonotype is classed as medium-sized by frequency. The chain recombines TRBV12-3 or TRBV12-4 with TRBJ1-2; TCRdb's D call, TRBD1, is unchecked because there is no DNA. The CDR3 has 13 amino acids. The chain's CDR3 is CASSIGQGEGYTF.

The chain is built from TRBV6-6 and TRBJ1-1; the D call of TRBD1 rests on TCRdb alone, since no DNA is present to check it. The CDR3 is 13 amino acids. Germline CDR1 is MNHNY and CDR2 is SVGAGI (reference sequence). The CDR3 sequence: CASSLQDNTEAFF.

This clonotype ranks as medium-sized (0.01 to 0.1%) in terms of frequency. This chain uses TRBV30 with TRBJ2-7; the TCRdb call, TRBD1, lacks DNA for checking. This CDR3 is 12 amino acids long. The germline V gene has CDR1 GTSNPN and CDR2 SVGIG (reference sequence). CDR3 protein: CAFTGTPNEQYF. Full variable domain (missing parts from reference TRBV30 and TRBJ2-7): SQTIHQWPATLVQPVGSPLSLECTVEGTSNPNLYWYRQAAGRGLQLLFYSVGIGQISSEVPQNLSASRPQDRQFILSSKKLLLSDSGFYLCAFTGTPNEQYFGPGTRLTVT.

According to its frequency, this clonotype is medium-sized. The CDR3 here is CASSFGGRLNTEAFF. The rearrangement uses TRBV12-3 or TRBV12-4 and TRBJ1-1. CDR3 size: 15 residues.